Below, 10 T cell receptor beta chains from the same sample are listed, as sequenced in a study of blood T cell repertoires in COVID-19. Some clones are missing from TCRdb's copy, which holds only in-frame ones; the method was immunoSEQ multiplex PCR. The sample carries about 200,000 clones, over 75% recorded once. Material: peripheral blood. The receptor set was obtained from a woman aged 70-85 years with COVID-19, enrolled during active disease.

V gene TRBV5-6 combines with J gene TRBJ2-2, with a possible D match to TRBD2 (5 bases). V shed 2 bases and J shed 5 bases, with 13 bases lying between them. Germline CDR1 SGHDT, CDR2 YYEEEE. The CDR3 is 15 residues long. This CDR3 is CASSLGLTGTGELFF. CDR3 DNA sequence: TGTGCCAGCAGCTTAGGGTTAACGGGGACCGGGGAGCTGTTTTTT. Variable domain in full (rest from reference TRBV5-6 and TRBJ2-2): DAGVTQSPTHLIKTRGQQVTLRCSPKSGHDTVSWYQQALGQGPQFIFQYYEEEERQRGNFPDRFSGHQFPNYSSELNVNALLLGDSALYLCASSLGLTGTGELFFGEGSRLTVL.

This CDR3 is CASSTRTGARYGYTF. The CDR3 DNA reads as TGTGCCAGCAGCACCCGGACAGGGGCTCGATATGGCTACACCTTC. This chain connects TRBV9 to TRBJ1-2; TRBD1 aligns across 9 bases. Looked up from germline, CDR1 is SGDLS and CDR2 is YYNGEE. After removal of 4 bases from V and 5 bases from J, the junction contained 9 bases not matched to a gene. This CDR3 has 15 residues. Based on the CDR3 plus reference TRBV9 and TRBJ1-2, the full variable domain is DSGVTQTPKHLITATGQRVTLRCSPRSGDLSVYWYQQSLDQGLQFLIQYYNGEERAKGNILERFSAQQFPDLHSELNLSSLELGDSALYFCASSTRTGARYGYTFGSGTRLTVV.

V is TRBV9 and J is TRBJ2-5, with 10 bases fitting TRBD1. Germline lookup yields CDR1 SGDLS and CDR2 YYNGEE. This CDR3 has 15 amino acids. J was trimmed by 5 bases and V by 0 bases; bases with no gene match: 4. The CDR3 region has the DNA TGTGCCAGCAGCGTAGGACAGGGGGCGGCGGAGACCCAGTACTTC. Translating gives CASSVGQGAAETQYF.

The rearrangement joins TRBV6-5 to TRBJ1-6; maybe TRBD1 (5 bases). Germline loops: CDR1 MNHEY, CDR2 SVGAGI. Trimming removed 6 bases from V and 7 bases from J, with 16 bases in between. CDR3 length: 15 residues. The CDR3 region is CASRPSYGGNSPLHF. CDR3 DNA: TGTGCCAGCAGACCCTCTTATGGGGGGAATTCACCCCTCCACTTT.

This clone has a handful of counts. The chain links TRBV12-2 to TRBJ1-3. TRBV12-2 constitutes a pseudogene. The CDR3 is made up of 17 amino acids. The CDR3, as DNA: TGTGCAAGTCGATTCCCCCCTCTCCTCTCCTCTGGAAACACCATATATTTT. Translation: CASRFPPLLSSGNTIYF.

J is TRBJ1-1 and V is TRBV12-3 or TRBV12-4; 7 bases are a match to TRBD1. The CDR3 totals 13 residues. Germline trimming cut 7 bases from V and 5 bases from J; bases unmatched to any gene: 7. CDR3 in amino acids: CASKKDRWTEAFF. In DNA, the CDR3 is TGTGCCAGCAAAAAGGACAGGTGGACTGAAGCTTTCTTT.

The rearrangement links TRBV9 to TRBJ1-1; D unresolved. Germline CDR1 SGDLS, CDR2 YYNGEE. Trimming cost V 0 bases and J 2 bases, with 8 bases left between them. The CDR3 contains 14 residues. The CDR3 coding sequence is TGTGCCAGCAGCGTAGTGGAGGGTAACACTGAAGCTTTCTTT. Translating gives CASSVVEGNTEAFF.

V gene TRBV2 combines with J gene TRBJ1-1; D is perhaps TRBD1 (5 bases). Germline lookup yields CDR1 SNHLY and CDR2 FYNNEI. The V and J ends lost 9 bases and 5 bases respectively, with 16 bases between them. The CDR3 spans 13 residues. CDR3 bases: TGTGCCAGTGTCCGGGGGGGTAGGACTGAAGCTTTCTTT. This encodes CASVRGGRTEAFF.

This rearrangement joins TRBV6-1 to TRBJ1-1, with D perhaps TRBD1 (5 bases). Trimming cost V 4 bases and J 0 bases, with 15 bases left between them. The CDR3 runs 16 residues. Germline CDR1 reads MNHNS; CDR2 reads SASEGT. CDR3 DNA sequence: TGTGCCAGCAGTGCCAGATCCAGACAGCTGAACACTGAAGCTTTCTTT. It is translated as CASSARSRQLNTEAFF.

The CDR3 here is CASSRGQGGNYGYTF. The DNA for the CDR3 is TGTGCCAGCAGCAGGGGACAGGGGGGAAATTATGGCTACACCTTC. The rearrangement links TRBV21-1 to TRBJ1-2; the table's D call, TRBD1, was not checked against the DNA. TRBV21-1 is designated a pseudogene. This CDR3 is built from 15 residues.